This T cell receptor beta chain was profiled in a study of OX40 agonist ivuxolimab in advanced cancers. About the study: Patients were infused with ivuxolimab every 2 weeks at 0.01 to 10 mg/kg.

Sequencing was performed with immunoSEQ multiplex PCR; in TCRdb, only in-frame clones are kept and a portion is missing. The sample holds roughly 15,000 clones, roughly nine tenths seen once. Germline V CDR1 and CDR2: LGHNA, YSLEER. The ends lost 0 bases at V and 3 bases at J; junction bases unmatched: 3. The CDR3 is 15 amino acids. A word on this clone: Antigen unknown.

Study-wide results and limits: Among T cells, CD8+ cells averaged more expanded clones than CD4+ cells.

This specimen consisted of CD4+ or CD8+ T cells sorted from blood, obtained in a trial of the OX40 agonist ivuxolimab. This chain connects TRBV4-3 to TRBJ2-7, with 9 nucleotides matching TRBD1. The receptor was derived from an adult with an advanced solid tumor such as melanoma, head and neck, liver or kidney cancer. The CDR3 bases are TGCGCCAGCAGCCAAGATATGACAGGGGGCTACGAGCAGTACTTC. Amino acid sequence: CASSQDMTGGYEQYF.